This T cell receptor beta chain was sequenced in a study of cytomegalovirus exposure and HLA in healthy donors. Study-wide context: The same platform was used for the roughly 120 validation repertoires and the roughly 680 first-cohort repertoires, a later analysis reported.

Only in-frame clones appear in the TCRdb table, and some are missing; sequencing was by immunoSEQ multiplex PCR. The sample has around 150,000 clones; 89% are singletons. Findings of the study overall: As confirmed in vitro, a few CMV-associated chains were specific for CMV antigens. While the bulk of TCR sequences proved rare, some public TCRs turned up in many donors.

As regards this clone: The antigen is not known.

Trimming left V 8 bases short and J 6 bases short, with 13 bases between. The CDR3 consists of 13 residues. The germline V gene encodes CDR1 SNHLY and CDR2 FYNNEI. This clonotype was sampled from a man aged 18 to 29 in good health and CMV-seropositive. The chain joins TRBV2 to TRBJ1-4; D is unclear. Specimen: PBMCs. CDR3 nucleotides: TGTGCCAGCGCTGGGAGCCTTTATGAAAAACTGTTTTTT. It translates to CASAGSLYEKLFF. The full variable domain, completed using reference TRBV2 and TRBJ1-4, is EPEVTQTPSHQVTQMGQEVILRCVPISNHLYFYWYRQILGQKVEFLVSFYNNEISEKSEIFDDQFSVERPDGSNFTLKIRSTKLEDSAMYFCASAGSLYEKLFFGSGTQLSVL.